This T cell receptor beta chain was found in a study of T cell changes during pregnancy in multiple sclerosis. Measured with immunoSEQ multiplex PCR; TCRdb has only the in-frame clones, and not every one. This repertoire shows over 50,000 clones, approximately 87% found once; its top ten account for 5.3%. V lost 10 bases, J lost 5 bases, and 21 bases lay in between. The CDR3 is made up of 15 amino acids. Per germline, CDR1 ENHRY and CDR2 SYGVKD. J is TRBJ2-1 and V is TRBV10-3; D is perhaps TRBD2 (7 bases). The sequencing input was peripheral blood from another person, used as feeder cells. The receptor comes from a human donor whose cells served as feeder cells for cultures in a pregnancy study. The CDR3 is CATRRGASGNNEQFF. The DNA of the CDR3 is TGTGCCACACGAAGGGGGGCTAGCGGCAACAATGAGCAGTTCTTC.